Following are 4 T cell receptor beta chains from one sample sequenced in a study of OX40 agonist ivuxolimab in advanced cancers. The repertoire was sequenced with immunoSEQ multiplex PCR; TCRdb's copy has only in-frame clones and lacks some. The table has 57,000 or so clones, 86% seen once. The specimen was CD4+ or CD8+ T cells sorted from blood, collected in a trial of the OX40 agonist ivuxolimab. These receptors came from an adult with an advanced solid tumor such as melanoma, head and neck, liver or kidney cancer.

The chain uses TRBV2 and TRBJ1-4; no firm D call. Per the germline V gene, CDR1 is SNHLY and CDR2 is FYNNEI. V gave up 10 bases and J gave up 0 bases, with 9 bases separating them. The CDR3 totals 13 residues. CDR3 in DNA: TGTGCCACCAGACCTGCAACTAATGAAAAACTGTTTTTT. Its translation is CATRPATNEKLFF.

This chain links TRBV5-6 with TRBJ1-2; 7 bases align to TRBD1. J gave up 4 bases and V 1 base, and 1 base lay outside the gene matches. The CDR3 is 13 residues long. The germline V gene has CDR1 SGHDT and CDR2 YYEEEE. Written as DNA, the CDR3 is TGTGCCAGCAGCTTGACAGGGGTCTATGGCTACACCTTC. Translated: CASSLTGVYGYTF. Supplemented by reference TRBV5-6 and TRBJ1-2, the full variable domain reads DAGVTQSPTHLIKTRGQQVTLRCSPKSGHDTVSWYQQALGQGPQFIFQYYEEEERQRGNFPDRFSGHQFPNYSSELNVNALLLGDSALYLCASSLTGVYGYTFGSGTRLTVV.

Remarks on this clone: One end of the junction fails to match germline, which may point to a read error. V is TRBV4-2 and J is TRBJ2-5; possible D gene TRBD2, 5 bases. Germline V gene lookup returns CDR1 LGHNA and CDR2 YNFKEQ. The CDR3 has 13 amino acids. DNA for the CDR3: TGTGCCAGCAGCCAAGATGAGGGAGAGGCCCAGTACTTC. Protein product: CASSQDEGEAQYF.

The chain uses TRBV6-1 and TRBJ1-2; D ambiguous. The germline V and J ends were trimmed by 1 base and 4 bases, with 7 bases remaining between them. Per the germline V gene, CDR1 is MNHNS and CDR2 is SASEGT. The CDR3 has 13 amino acids. The DNA of the CDR3 is TGTGCCAGCAGTGAAGGGGGTGGCTATGGCTACACCTTC. Protein sequence: CASSEGGGYGYTF.